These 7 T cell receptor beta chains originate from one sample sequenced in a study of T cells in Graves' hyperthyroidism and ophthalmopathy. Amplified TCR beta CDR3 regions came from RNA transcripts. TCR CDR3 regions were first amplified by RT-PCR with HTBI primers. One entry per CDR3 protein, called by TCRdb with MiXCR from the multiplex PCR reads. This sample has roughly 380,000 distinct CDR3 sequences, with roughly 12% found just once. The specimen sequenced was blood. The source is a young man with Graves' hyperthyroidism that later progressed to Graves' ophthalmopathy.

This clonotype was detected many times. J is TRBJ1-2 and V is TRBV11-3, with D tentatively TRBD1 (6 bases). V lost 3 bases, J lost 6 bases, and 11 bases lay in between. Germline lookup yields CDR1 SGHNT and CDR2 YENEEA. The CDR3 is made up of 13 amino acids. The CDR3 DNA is TGTGCCAGCAGCTTGCGAAGGGGGAATGGCTACACCTTC. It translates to CASSLRRGNGYTF.

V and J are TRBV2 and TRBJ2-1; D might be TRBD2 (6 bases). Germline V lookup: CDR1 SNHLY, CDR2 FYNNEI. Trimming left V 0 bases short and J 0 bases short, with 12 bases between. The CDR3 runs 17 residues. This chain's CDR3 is CASSEAGGTSSYNEQFF. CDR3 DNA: TGTGCCAGCAGTGAAGCGGGGGGAACCAGCTCCTACAATGAGCAGTTCTTC.

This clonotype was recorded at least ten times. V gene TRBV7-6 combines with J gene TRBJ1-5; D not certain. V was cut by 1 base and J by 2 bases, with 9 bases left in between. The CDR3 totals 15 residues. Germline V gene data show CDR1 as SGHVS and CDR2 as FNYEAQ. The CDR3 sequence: CASSLGSTGNQPQHF. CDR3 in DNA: TGTGCCAGCAGCTTAGGCAGTACAGGCAATCAGCCCCAGCATTTT.

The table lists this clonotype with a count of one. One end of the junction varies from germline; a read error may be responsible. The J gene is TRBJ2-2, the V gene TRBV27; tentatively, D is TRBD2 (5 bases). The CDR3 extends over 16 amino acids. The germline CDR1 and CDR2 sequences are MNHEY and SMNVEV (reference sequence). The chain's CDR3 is CASTLFPTRNTGERFF. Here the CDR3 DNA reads TGTGCCAGCACCCTATTCCCTACGCGTAACACCGGGGAGCGGTTTTTT.

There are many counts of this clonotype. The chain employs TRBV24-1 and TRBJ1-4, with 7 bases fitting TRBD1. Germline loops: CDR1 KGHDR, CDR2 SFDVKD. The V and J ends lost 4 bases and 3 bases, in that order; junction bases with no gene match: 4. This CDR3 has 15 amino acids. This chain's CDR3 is CATSEKGASNEKLFF. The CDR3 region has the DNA TGTGCCACCAGTGAAAAGGGGGCATCTAATGAAAAACTGTTTTTT.

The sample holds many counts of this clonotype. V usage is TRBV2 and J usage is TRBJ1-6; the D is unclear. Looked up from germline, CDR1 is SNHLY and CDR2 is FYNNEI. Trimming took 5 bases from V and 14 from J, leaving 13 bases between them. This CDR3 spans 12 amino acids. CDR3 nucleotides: TGTGCCAGCAGTTTCAAAGGAATATCCCTCCACTTT. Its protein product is CASSFKGISLHF. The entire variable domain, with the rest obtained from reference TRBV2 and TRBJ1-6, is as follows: EPEVTQTPSHQVTQMGQEVILRCVPISNHLYFYWYRQILGQKVEFLVSFYNNEISEKSEIFDDQFSVERPDGSNFTLKIRSTKLEDSAMYFCASSFKGISLHFGNGTRLTVT.

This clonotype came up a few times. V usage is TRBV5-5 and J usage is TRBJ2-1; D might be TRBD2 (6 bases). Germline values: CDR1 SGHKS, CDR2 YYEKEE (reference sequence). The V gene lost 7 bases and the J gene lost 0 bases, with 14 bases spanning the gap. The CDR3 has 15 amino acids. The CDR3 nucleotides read TGTGCCAGCGGCAGGGACTGGAACTCCTACAATGAGCAGTTCTTC. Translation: CASGRDWNSYNEQFF.